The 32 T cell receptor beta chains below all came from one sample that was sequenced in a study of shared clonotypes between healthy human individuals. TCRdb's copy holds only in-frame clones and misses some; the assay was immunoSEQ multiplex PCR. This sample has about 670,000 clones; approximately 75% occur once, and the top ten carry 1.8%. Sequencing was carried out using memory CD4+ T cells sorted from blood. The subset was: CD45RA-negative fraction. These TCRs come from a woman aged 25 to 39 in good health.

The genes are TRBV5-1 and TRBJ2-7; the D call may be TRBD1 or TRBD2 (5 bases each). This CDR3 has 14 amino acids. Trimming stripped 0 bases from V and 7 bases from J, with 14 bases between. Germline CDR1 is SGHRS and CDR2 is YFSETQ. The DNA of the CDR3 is TGCGCCAGCAGCTTGGGGGACCTTCCTCCTGAGCAGTACTTC. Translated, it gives CASSLGDLPPEQYF.

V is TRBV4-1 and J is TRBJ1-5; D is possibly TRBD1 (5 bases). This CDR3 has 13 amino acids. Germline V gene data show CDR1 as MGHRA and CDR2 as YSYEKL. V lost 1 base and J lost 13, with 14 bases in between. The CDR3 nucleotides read TGCGCCAGCAGCCAAGGACCCGGGACTTCACAGCATTTT. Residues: CASSQGPGTSQHF.

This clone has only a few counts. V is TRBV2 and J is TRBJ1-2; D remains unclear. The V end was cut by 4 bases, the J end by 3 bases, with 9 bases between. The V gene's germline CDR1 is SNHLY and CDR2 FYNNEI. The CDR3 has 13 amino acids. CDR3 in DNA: TGTGCCAGCAGTGTGAGAGGAGACTATGGCTACACCTTC. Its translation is CASSVRGDYGYTF. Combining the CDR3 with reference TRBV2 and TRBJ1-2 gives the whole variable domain EPEVTQTPSHQVTQMGQEVILRCVPISNHLYFYWYRQILGQKVEFLVSFYNNEISEKSEIFDDQFSVERPDGSNFTLKIRSTKLEDSAMYFCASSVRGDYGYTFGSGTRLTVV.

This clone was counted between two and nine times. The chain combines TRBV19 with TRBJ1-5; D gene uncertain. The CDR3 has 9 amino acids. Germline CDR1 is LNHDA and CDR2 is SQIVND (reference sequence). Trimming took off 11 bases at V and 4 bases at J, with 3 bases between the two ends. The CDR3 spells CASNQPQHF. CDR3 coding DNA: TGTGCCTCTAATCAGCCCCAGCATTTT.

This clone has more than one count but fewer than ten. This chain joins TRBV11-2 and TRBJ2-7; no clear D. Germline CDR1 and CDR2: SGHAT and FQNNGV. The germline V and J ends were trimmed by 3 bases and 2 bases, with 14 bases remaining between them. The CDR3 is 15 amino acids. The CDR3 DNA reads TGTGCCAGCAGCTTGATGTCGGGCCAGACCTACGAGCAGTACTTC. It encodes CASSLMSGQTYEQYF.

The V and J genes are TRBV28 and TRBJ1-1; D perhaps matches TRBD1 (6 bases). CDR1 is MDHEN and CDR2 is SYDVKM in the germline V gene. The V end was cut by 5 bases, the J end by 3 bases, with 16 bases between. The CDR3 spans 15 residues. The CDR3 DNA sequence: TGTGCCAGCAGTAATGGGGGCGCAGGGGACACTGAAGCTTTCTTT. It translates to CASSNGGAGDTEAFF.

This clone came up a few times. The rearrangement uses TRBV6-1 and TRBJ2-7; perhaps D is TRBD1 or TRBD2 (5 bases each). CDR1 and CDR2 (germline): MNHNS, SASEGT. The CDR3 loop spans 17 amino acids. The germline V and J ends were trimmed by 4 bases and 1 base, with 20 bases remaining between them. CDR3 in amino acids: CASSAEPGRRLSYEQYF. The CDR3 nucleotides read TGTGCCAGCAGTGCTGAGCCGGGACGGAGGTTGTCCTACGAGCAGTACTTC.

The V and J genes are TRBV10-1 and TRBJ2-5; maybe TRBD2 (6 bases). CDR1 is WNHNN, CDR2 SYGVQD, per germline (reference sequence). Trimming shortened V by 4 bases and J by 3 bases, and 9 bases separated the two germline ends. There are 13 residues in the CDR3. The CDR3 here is CASSASGEETQYF. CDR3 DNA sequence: TGCGCCAGCAGTGCATCGGGAGAAGAGACCCAGTACTTC.

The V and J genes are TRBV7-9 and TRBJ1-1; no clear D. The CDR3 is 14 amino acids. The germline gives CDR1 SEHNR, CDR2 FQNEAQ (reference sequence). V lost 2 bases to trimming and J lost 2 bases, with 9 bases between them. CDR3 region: CASSLLQENTEAFF. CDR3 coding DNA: TGTGCCAGCAGCTTACTTCAGGAAAACACTGAAGCTTTCTTT. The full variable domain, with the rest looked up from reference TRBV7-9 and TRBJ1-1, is DTGVSQNPRHKITKRGQNVTFRCDPISEHNRLYWYRQTLGQGPEFLTYFQNEAQLEKSRLLSDRFSAERPKGSFSTLEIQRTEQGDSAMYLCASSLLQENTEAFFGQGTRLTVV.

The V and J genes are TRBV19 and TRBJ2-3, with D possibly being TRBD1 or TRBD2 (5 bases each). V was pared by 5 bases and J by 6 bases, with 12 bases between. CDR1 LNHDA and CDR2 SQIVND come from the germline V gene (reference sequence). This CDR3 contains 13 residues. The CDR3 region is CASSAHWGDTQYF. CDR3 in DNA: TGTGCCAGTAGTGCCCACTGGGGGGATACGCAGTATTTT.

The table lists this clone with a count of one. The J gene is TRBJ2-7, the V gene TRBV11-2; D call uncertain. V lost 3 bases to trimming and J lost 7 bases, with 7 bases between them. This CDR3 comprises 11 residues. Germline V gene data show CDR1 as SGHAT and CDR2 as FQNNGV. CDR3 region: CASSFHREQYF. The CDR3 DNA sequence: TGTGCCAGCAGCTTTCACCGGGAGCAGTACTTC.

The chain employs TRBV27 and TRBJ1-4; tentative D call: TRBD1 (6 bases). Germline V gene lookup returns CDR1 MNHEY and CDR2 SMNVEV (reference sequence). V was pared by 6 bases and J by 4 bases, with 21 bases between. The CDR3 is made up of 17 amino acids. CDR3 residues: CASRPKYYDRSNEKLFF. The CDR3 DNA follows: TGTGCCAGCAGGCCGAAATACTACGACAGGAGTAATGAAAAACTGTTTTTT.

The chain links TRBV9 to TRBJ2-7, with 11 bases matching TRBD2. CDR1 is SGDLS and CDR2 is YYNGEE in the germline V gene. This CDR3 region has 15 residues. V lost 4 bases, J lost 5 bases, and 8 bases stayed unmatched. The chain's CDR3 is CASSPHPTSGNEQYF. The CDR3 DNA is TGTGCCAGCAGCCCCCACCCGACTAGCGGGAACGAGCAGTACTTC.

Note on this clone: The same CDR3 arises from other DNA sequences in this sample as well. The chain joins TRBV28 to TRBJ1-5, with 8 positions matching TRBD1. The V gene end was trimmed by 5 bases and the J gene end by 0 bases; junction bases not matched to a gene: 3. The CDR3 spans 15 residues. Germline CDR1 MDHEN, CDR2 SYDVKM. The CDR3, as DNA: TGTGCCAGCAGTGCAACAGGGGGTAGCAATCAGCCCCAGCATTTT. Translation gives CASSATGGSNQPQHF.

This CDR3 is CASSPSYANEKLFF. The CDR3 bases are TGTGCCAGCTCGCCGTCTTATGCTAATGAAAAACTGTTTTTT. This chain connects TRBV18 to TRBJ1-4; unclear D gene. Trimming took off 6 bases at V and 3 bases at J, with 11 bases between the two ends. Germline assignment: CDR1 KGHSH and CDR2 LQKENI. The CDR3 sequence is 14 residues long.

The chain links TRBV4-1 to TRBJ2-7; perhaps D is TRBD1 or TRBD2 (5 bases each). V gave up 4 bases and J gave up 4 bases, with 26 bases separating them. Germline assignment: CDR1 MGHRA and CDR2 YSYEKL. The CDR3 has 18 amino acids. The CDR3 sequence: CASSRKLADSRAWYEQYF. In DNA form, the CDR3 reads TGCGCCAGCAGCCGGAAGCTAGCAGACAGCCGTGCATGGTACGAGCAGTACTTC.

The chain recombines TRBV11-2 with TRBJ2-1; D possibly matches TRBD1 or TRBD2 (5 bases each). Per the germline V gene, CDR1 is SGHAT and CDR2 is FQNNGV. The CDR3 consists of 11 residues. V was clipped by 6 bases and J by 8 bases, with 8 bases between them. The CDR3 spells CASRLGDEQFF. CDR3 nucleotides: TGTGCCAGCAGACTAGGGGATGAGCAGTTCTTC.

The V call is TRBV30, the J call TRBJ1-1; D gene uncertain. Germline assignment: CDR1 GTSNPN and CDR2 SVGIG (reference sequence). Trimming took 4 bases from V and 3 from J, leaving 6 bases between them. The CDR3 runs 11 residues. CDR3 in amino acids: CAWIPHTEAFF. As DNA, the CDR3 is TGTGCCTGGATACCGCACACTGAAGCTTTCTTT.

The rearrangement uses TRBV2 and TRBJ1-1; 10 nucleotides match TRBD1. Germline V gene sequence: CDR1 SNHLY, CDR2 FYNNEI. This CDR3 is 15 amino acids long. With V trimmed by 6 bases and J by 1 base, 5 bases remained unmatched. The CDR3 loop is CASSDRGRRNTEAFF. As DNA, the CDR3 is TGTGCCAGCAGCGACAGGGGGCGTCGGAACACTGAAGCTTTCTTT.

CDR3 sequence (DNA): TGTGCCAGCAGCTTGTACGGGTCCTACGAGCAGTACTTC. Protein product: CASSLYGSYEQYF. This rearrangement joins TRBV5-4 to TRBJ2-5; D remains unclear. The DNA end is a closer match to TRBJ2-7, so the J assignment may be wrong. This CDR3 has 13 amino acids. Per the germline V gene, CDR1 is SGHNT and CDR2 is YYREEE (reference sequence).

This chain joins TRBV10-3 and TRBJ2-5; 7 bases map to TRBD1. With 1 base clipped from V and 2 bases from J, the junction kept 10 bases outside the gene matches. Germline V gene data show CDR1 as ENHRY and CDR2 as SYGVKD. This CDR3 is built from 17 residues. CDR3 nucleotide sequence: TGTGCCATCAGTGAGTGGGGACAGTTGGGAAATCAAGAGACCCAGTACTTC. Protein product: CAISEWGQLGNQETQYF.

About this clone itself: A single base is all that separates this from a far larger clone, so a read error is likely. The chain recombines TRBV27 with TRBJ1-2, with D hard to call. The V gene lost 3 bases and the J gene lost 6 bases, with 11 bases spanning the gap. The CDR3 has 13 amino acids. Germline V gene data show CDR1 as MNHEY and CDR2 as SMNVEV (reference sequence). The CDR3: CASSFERRDGYTF. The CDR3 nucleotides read TGTGCCAGCAGTTTCGAGAGGAGGGATGGCTACACCTTC.

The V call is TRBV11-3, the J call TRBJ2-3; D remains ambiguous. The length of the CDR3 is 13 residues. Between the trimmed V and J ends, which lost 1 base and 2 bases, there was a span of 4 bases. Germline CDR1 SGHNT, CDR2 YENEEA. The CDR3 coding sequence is TGTGCCAGCAGCTTAGGGCCCACAGATACGCAGTATTTT. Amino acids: CASSLGPTDTQYF.

The DNA of the CDR3 is TGTGCCAGCAGCCAACAAACGACAGGGACTGAAGCTTTCTTT. Protein sequence: CASSQQTTGTEAFF. The chain carries TRBV4-2 and TRBJ1-1; TRBD1 matches 7 bases. This CDR3 region has 14 residues. With V trimmed by 2 bases and J by 5 bases, 5 bases remained unmatched. Per the germline V gene, CDR1 is LGHNA and CDR2 is YNFKEQ.

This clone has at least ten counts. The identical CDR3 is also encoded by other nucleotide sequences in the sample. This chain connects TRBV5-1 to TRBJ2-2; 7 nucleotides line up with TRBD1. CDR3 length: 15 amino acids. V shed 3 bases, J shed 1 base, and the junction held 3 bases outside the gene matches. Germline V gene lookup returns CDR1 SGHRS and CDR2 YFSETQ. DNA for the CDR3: TGCGCCAGCAGCTCCGGGACAGAGAACACCGGGGAGCTGTTTTTT. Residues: CASSSGTENTGELFF.

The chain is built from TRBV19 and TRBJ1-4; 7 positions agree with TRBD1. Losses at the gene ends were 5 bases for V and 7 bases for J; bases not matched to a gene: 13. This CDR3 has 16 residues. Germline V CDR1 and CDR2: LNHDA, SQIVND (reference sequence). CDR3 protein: CASSPRGTADGEKLFF. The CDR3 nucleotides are TGTGCCAGTAGTCCGCGGGGGACAGCCGACGGTGAAAAACTGTTTTTT. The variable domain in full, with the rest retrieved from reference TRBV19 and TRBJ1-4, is DGGITQSPKYLFRKEGQNVTLSCEQNLNHDAMYWYRQDPGQGLRLIYYSQIVNDFQKGDIAEGYSVSREKKESFPLTVTSAQKNPTAFYLCASSPRGTADGEKLFFGSGTQLSVL.

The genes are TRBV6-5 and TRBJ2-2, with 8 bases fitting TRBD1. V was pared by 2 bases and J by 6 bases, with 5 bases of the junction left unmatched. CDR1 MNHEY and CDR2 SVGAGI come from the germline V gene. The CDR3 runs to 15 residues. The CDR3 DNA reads TGTGCCAGCAGTTACGATGGACAGGGATCCGGGGAGCTGTTTTTT. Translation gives CASSYDGQGSGELFF.

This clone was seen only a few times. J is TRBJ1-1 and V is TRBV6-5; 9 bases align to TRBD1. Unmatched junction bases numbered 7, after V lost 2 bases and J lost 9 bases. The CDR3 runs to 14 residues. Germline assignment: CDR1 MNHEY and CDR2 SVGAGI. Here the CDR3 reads CASSYPGQGHQAFF. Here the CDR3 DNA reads TGTGCCAGCAGTTACCCGGGACAGGGCCATCAAGCTTTCTTT.

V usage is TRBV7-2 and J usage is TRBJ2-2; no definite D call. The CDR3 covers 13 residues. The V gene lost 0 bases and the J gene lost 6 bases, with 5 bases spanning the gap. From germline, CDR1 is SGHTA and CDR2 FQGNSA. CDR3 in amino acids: CASSLAGPGELFF. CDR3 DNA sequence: TGTGCCAGCAGCTTAGCTGGGCCCGGGGAGCTGTTTTTT.

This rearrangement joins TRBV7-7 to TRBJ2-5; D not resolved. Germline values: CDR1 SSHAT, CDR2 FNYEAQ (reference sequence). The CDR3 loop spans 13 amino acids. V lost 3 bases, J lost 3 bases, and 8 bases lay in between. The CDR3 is CASSFAGKETQYF. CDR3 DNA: TGTGCCAGCAGCTTCGCCGGAAAAGAGACCCAGTACTTC.

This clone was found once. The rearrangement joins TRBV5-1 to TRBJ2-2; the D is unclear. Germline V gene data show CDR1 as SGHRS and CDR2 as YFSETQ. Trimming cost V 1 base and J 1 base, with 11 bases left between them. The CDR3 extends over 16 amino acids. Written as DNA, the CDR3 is TGCGCCAGCAGCTTGCTGAGTTACGGGAACACCGGGGAGCTGTTTTTT. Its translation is CASSLLSYGNTGELFF.

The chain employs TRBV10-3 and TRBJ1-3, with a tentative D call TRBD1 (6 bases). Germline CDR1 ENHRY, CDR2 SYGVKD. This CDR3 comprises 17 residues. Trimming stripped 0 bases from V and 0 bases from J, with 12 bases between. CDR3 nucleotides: TGTGCCATCAGTGAGTCTGGACAGAGACACTCTGGAAACACCATATATTTT. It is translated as CAISESGQRHSGNTIYF.